A selection of T cell receptor beta chains follows, all from one sample in a study of blood T cell repertoires in COVID-19. Libraries were prepared by immunoSEQ multiplex PCR; TCRdb keeps only in-frame clonotypes and omits some of them. The sample carries 12,000 or so clones, about three quarters recorded once. Material: peripheral blood. The receptors originated from a man aged 55 to 70 with COVID-19, enrolled during active disease. The CDR3 runs from the conserved cysteine through the conserved F or W.

TRBJ2-7,TRBV10-3,CAISESQGPYEQYF
TRBJ2-5,TRBV27,CASSLSAGYETQYF
TRBJ1-2,TRBV5-1,CASSLEGRGLVGYTF
TRBJ2-1,TRBV25-1,CASSEPGLAVGEQFF
TRBJ2-3,TRBV5-4,CASSLETDSGTQYF
TRBJ1-1,TRBV7-9,CASSLGGTGGNTEAFF
TRBJ2-3,TRBV24-1,CATSAVLGFADTQYF
TRBJ2-3,TRBV29-1,CSVEAAGGSKTQYF
TRBJ2-5,TRBV7-8,CASSLDRGGTQYF
TRBJ1-1,TRBV2,CASIRDTATEAFF
TRBJ1-6,TRBV6-5,CASKAGGRGSPLHF
TRBJ1-5,TRBV2,CASSEFGRDNQPQHF
TRBJ1-6,TRBV19,CASSGGYSPLHF
TRBJ2-2,TRBV19,CASKRGLNTGELFF
TRBJ2-1,TRBV11-2,CASSLGRGASGRDNEQFF
TRBJ2-2,TRBV5-4,CASSNGGVRGNTGELFF
TRBJ1-1,TRBV5-6,CASSLGTGRNTEAFF
TRBJ2-1,TRBV24-1,CATSGRVGSYNEQFF
TRBJ2-3,TRBV3-1/TRBV3-2,CASSQEPLVADTQYF
TRBJ1-4,TRBV5-5,CASSLLRAGTNEKLFF
TRBJ2-5,TRBV7-2,CASSASRVPETQYF
TRBJ1-1,TRBV7-9,CASSLYTGSTEAFF